Presented here are 28 T cell receptor beta chains from one specimen sequenced in a study of early stage breast cancer tumors. The table came from immunoSEQ multiplex PCR; TCRdb's copy has only in-frame clones and leaves some out. The sample contains thousands of clones, around 70% of which appear only once. The sequenced material came from breast tumor tissue. These receptors all stem from a person in their sixties with breast cancer.

The CDR3 sequence is CASSLGPARVTQYF. The CDR3 coding sequence is TGTGCCAGCAGCCTTGGACCCGCCCGGGTGACCCAGTACTTC. The J gene is TRBJ2-5, the V gene TRBV11-1; no clear D. Trimming shortened V by 5 bases and J by 7 bases, and 17 bases separated the two germline ends. The CDR3 has 14 amino acids. Per the germline V gene, CDR1 is SGHAT and CDR2 is FQDESV (reference sequence).

The chain uses TRBV20-1 and TRBJ2-2; D unresolved. The CDR3 totals 11 residues. Germline V gene sequence: CDR1 DFQATT, CDR2 SNEGSKA (reference sequence). V lost 3 bases to trimming and J lost 7 bases, with 6 bases between them. The CDR3 here is CSARVHGELFF. CDR3 nucleotides: TGCAGTGCTAGGGTACACGGGGAGCTGTTTTTT.

The genes are TRBV14 and TRBJ2-3; 7 bases are a match to TRBD1. The CDR3 length is 13 residues. CDR1 and CDR2 (germline): SGHDN, FVKESK. Unmatched junction bases numbered 3, after V lost 3 bases and J lost 6 bases. The DNA of the CDR3 is TGTGCCAGCAGCCAGCAGACAGGGGATACGCAGTATTTT. As protein: CASSQQTGDTQYF. Supplemented by reference TRBV14 and TRBJ2-3, the full variable domain reads EAGVTQFPSHSVIEKGQTVTLRCDPISGHDNLYWYRRVMGKEIKFLLHFVKESKQDESGMPNNRFLAERTGGTYSTLKVQPAELEDSGVYFCASSQQTGDTQYFGPGTRLTVL.

CDR3 DNA: TGTGCCTGGAGTGTAGAGGCAGGGAGCTCCTACGAGCAGTACTTC. Encoded protein: CAWSVEAGSSYEQYF. This chain connects TRBV30 to TRBJ2-7; D may be TRBD1 or TRBD2 (5 bases each). The CDR3 runs to 15 residues. Germline V gives CDR1 GTSNPN, CDR2 SVGIG (reference sequence). The ends were cut back, 0 bases at V and 0 bases at J, with 12 bases in the middle.

V is TRBV2 and J is TRBJ2-5; 7 nucleotides match TRBD2. The length of the CDR3 is 14 residues. After removal of 0 bases from V and 3 bases from J, the junction contained 1 base not matched to a gene. Germline loops: CDR1 SNHLY, CDR2 FYNNEI. In DNA form, the CDR3 reads TGTGCCAGCAGTGAAGCGGGAGGGGAAGAGACCCAGTACTTC. Residues: CASSEAGGEETQYF.

In its sample, this clone is medium-sized. This sequence joins TRBV6-1 and TRBJ2-7; D is unresolved. This CDR3 spans 14 amino acids. Germline assignment: CDR1 MNHNS and CDR2 SASEGT. The V and J ends lost 1 base and 5 bases respectively, with 12 bases between them. CDR3 nucleotide sequence: TGTGCCAGCAGTGAAGGTATGGAAACAGACGAGCAGTACTTC. Translated, it gives CASSEGMETDEQYF.

The chain carries TRBV11-2 and TRBJ1-2; D not resolved. The CDR3 has 15 amino acids. Per germline, CDR1 SGHAT and CDR2 FQNNGV. The V end lost 1 base, the J end lost 4 bases, and 13 bases lay between the germline ends. The CDR3 sequence is CASSLVPLWFYGYTF. In nucleotides, the CDR3 is TGTGCCAGCAGCTTAGTTCCCTTGTGGTTCTATGGCTACACCTTC.

This chain connects TRBV29-1 to TRBJ2-1; 7 bases line up with TRBD2. Germline V lookup: CDR1 SQVTM, CDR2 ANQGSEA. The V segment lost 7 bases and the J segment 7 bases; nucleotides outside the gene matches: 13. This CDR3 is built from 14 residues. This CDR3 reads CSAARSGIRNEQFF. The CDR3 nucleotides are TGCAGCGCTGCAAGGAGCGGGATCCGAAATGAGCAGTTCTTC.

This clone was counted a few times. The chain is built from TRBV19 and TRBJ2-6; TRBD2 is a possible D gene (5 bases). The V gene lost 3 bases and the J gene lost 2 bases, with 8 bases spanning the gap. The germline V gene has CDR1 LNHDA and CDR2 SQIVND (reference sequence). CDR3 length: 15 amino acids. DNA for the CDR3: TGTGCCAGTAGTATCACGACTACTGGGGCCAACGTCCTGACTTTC. Protein product: CASSITTTGANVLTF.

The chain couples TRBV14 to TRBJ2-3, with unresolved D. This CDR3 has 12 amino acids. Trimming took 1 base from V and 6 from J, leaving 5 bases between them. Germline lookup yields CDR1 SGHDN and CDR2 FVKESK. DNA of the CDR3: TGTGCCAGCAGCCAAGTTCGTGATACGCAGTATTTT. This gives the protein CASSQVRDTQYF.

V gene TRBV20-1 combines with J gene TRBJ1-5, with D possibly matching TRBD1 (6 bases). Trimming removed 5 bases at V and 9 bases at J, with 11 bases between. Germline V CDR1 and CDR2: DFQATT, SNEGSKA (reference sequence). CDR3 length: 11 residues. This chain's CDR3 is CSAQAGAPQHF. CDR3 nucleotide sequence: TGCAGTGCTCAAGCAGGGGCGCCCCAGCATTTT.

The V call is TRBV7-9, the J call TRBJ2-7, with D hard to call. The CDR3 extends over 12 amino acids. Per the germline V gene, CDR1 is SEHNR and CDR2 is FQNEAQ (reference sequence). V dropped 3 bases and J dropped 6 bases, with 9 bases sitting between them. The CDR3 loop is CASSFGGVEQYF. The DNA of the CDR3 is TGTGCCAGCAGCTTTGGTGGGGTCGAGCAGTACTTC. The full variable domain, its missing parts supplied by reference TRBV7-9 and TRBJ2-7, is DTGVSQNPRHKITKRGQNVTFRCDPISEHNRLYWYRQTLGQGPEFLTYFQNEAQLEKSRLLSDRFSAERPKGSFSTLEIQRTEQGDSAMYLCASSFGGVEQYFGPGTRLTVT.

V is TRBV5-1 and J is TRBJ2-1, with unresolved D. Germline CDR1 SGHRS, CDR2 YFSETQ. The V and J ends lost 5 bases and 2 bases respectively, with 14 bases between them. There are 15 residues in the CDR3. CDR3 protein: CASRAVWAPYNEQFF. In DNA, the CDR3 is TGCGCCAGCAGAGCAGTTTGGGCCCCCTACAATGAGCAGTTCTTC. Using reference TRBV5-1 and TRBJ2-1 for the parts outside the CDR3, the full variable domain is KAGVTQTPRYLIKTRGQQVTLSCSPISGHRSVSWYQQTPGQGLQFLFEYFSETQRNKGNFPGRFSGRQFSNSRSEMNVSTLELGDSALYLCASRAVWAPYNEQFFGPGTRLTVL.

The CDR3 loop reads CASSPFDAAEQFF. CDR3 bases: TGTGCCAGCTCACCATTTGACGCCGCTGAGCAGTTCTTC. The J gene is TRBJ2-1, the V gene TRBV18; D is unclear. The V gene lost 2 bases and the J gene lost 9 bases, with 11 bases spanning the gap. There are 13 residues in the CDR3. Germline CDR1 is KGHSH and CDR2 is LQKENI.

The genes are TRBV28 and TRBJ1-1; 8 bases match TRBD1. V lost 2 bases, J lost 1 base, and 3 bases stayed unmatched. Germline CDR1 and CDR2: MDHEN and SYDVKM. This CDR3 has 15 amino acids. CDR3: CASSLSGTGNTEAFF. The CDR3, as DNA: TGTGCCAGCAGTTTAAGCGGGACAGGGAACACTGAAGCTTTCTTT.

V gene TRBV5-5 combines with J gene TRBJ2-2, with no clear D. Trimming removed 5 bases at V and 6 bases at J, with 14 bases between. This CDR3 has 14 residues. CDR1 is SGHKS, CDR2 YYEKEE, per germline (reference sequence). The DNA of the CDR3 is TGTGCCAGCAGTCCCCCAGCCCTCGCCGGGGAGCTGTTTTTT. Its protein product is CASSPPALAGELFF.

The gene calls are TRBV28 and TRBJ2-7, with TRBD1 identical over 9 bases. V was pared by 8 bases and J by 3 bases, with 2 bases of the junction left unmatched. Germline CDR1 and CDR2: MDHEN and SYDVKM. The CDR3 extends over 12 amino acids. Here the CDR3 DNA reads TGTGCCAGCCGGGACAGGGTCTACGAGCAGTACTTC. This translates into CASRDRVYEQYF.

This chain connects TRBV19 to TRBJ2-2; possibly TRBD1 for D (6 bases). CDR1 is LNHDA, CDR2 SQIVND, per germline (reference sequence). Trimming pared 7 bases from V and 7 bases from J, leaving 22 bases between. CDR3 size: 16 residues. CDR3 DNA: TGTGCCAGTAACCCTAATGGAAGGGGGAATTACGGGGAGCTGTTTTTT. It translates to CASNPNGRGNYGELFF.

The chain recombines TRBV2 with TRBJ2-3, with TRBD2 as a possible D gene (5 bases). The V gene's germline CDR1 is SNHLY and CDR2 FYNNEI. The CDR3 has 14 amino acids. V was shortened by 6 bases and J by 0 bases, with 10 bases between the two germline ends. The DNA for the CDR3 is TGTGCCAGCAGGGAGGCAGTTAGCACAGATACGCAGTATTTT. Translating it yields CASREAVSTDTQYF.

The rearrangement links TRBV28 to TRBJ1-2; D possibly corresponds to TRBD1 (5 bases). CDR1 and CDR2 (germline): MDHEN, SYDVKM. Trimming left V 1 base short and J 8 bases short, with 11 bases between. The CDR3 is 13 residues long. In nucleotides, the CDR3 is TGTGCCAGCAGTTTATCGGGGGAACGAGGCTACACCTTC. Protein sequence: CASSLSGERGYTF.

The genes are TRBV20-1 and TRBJ2-1; D uncertain. The CDR3 has 10 residues. CDR1 DFQATT and CDR2 SNEGSKA come from the germline V gene (reference sequence). Trimming pared 0 bases from V and 10 bases from J, leaving 4 bases between. CDR3 sequence reads: CSAREDEQFF. CDR3 nucleotide sequence: TGCAGTGCTAGAGAAGACGAGCAGTTCTTC.

This clone appeared a single time. The chain has TRBV7-9 and TRBJ1-1; tentatively, D is TRBD1 (6 bases). This CDR3 comprises 13 residues. Trimming left V 6 bases short and J 3 bases short, with 11 bases between. Germline V gene data show CDR1 as SEHNR and CDR2 as FQNEAQ (reference sequence). CDR3 residues: CASRQQGDTEAFF. The CDR3 bases are TGTGCCAGCAGGCAACAGGGAGACACTGAAGCTTTCTTT.

The chain is built from TRBV5-1 and TRBJ2-3, with TRBD2 as a possible D gene (5 bases). The CDR3 runs to 14 residues. In germline, CDR1 is SGHRS, CDR2 YFSETQ. Trimming left V 0 bases short and J 1 base short, with 6 bases between. The CDR3 DNA follows: TGCGCCAGCAGCTTGGAGGAGGGCACAGATACGCAGTATTTT. Residues: CASSLEEGTDTQYF.

V usage is TRBV7-3 and J usage is TRBJ2-2; D is ambiguous. The CDR3 has 16 residues. The germline V and J ends were trimmed by 0 bases and 6 bases, with 14 bases remaining between them. Germline lookup yields CDR1 SGHTA and CDR2 FQGTGA. The CDR3 sequence is CASSLTPVSISGELFF. As DNA, the CDR3 is TGTGCCAGCAGCTTAACGCCCGTTTCAATCTCCGGGGAGCTGTTTTTT.

The chain links TRBV30 to TRBJ2-5; tentatively, D is TRBD2 (6 bases). V lost 4 bases and J lost 0, with 9 bases in between. This CDR3 has 13 residues. The germline CDR1 and CDR2 sequences are GTSNPN and SVGIG (reference sequence). The CDR3 is CAWTEGNQETQYF. CDR3 sequence (DNA): TGTGCCTGGACGGAGGGGAACCAAGAGACCCAGTACTTC.

This clone was seen just once. Other DNA sequences in this specimen translate into the identical CDR3. The J gene is TRBJ2-3, the V gene TRBV30; D tentatively fits TRBD1 or TRBD2 (5 bases each). Trimming cost V 2 bases and J 2 bases, with 17 bases left between them. Germline values: CDR1 GTSNPN, CDR2 SVGIG (reference sequence). This CDR3 contains 16 residues. CDR3 sequence: CAWSQGLGTHTDTQYF. Here the CDR3 DNA reads TGTGCCTGGAGTCAAGGTTTGGGGACCCACACAGATACGCAGTATTTT.

The chain joins TRBV19 to TRBJ2-5, with D perhaps TRBD1 (6 bases). V lost 4 bases and J lost 4, with 7 bases in between. The CDR3 has 12 residues. The germline gives CDR1 LNHDA, CDR2 SQIVND (reference sequence). DNA of the CDR3: TGTGCCAGTAGTAGGGGGCGAGAGACCCAGTACTTC. Protein sequence: CASSRGRETQYF.

This chain uses TRBV7-3 with TRBJ1-5, with a possible D match to TRBD1 (5 bases). Germline CDR1 SGHTA, CDR2 FQGTGA. V shed 5 bases and J shed 2 bases, with 10 bases lying between them. This CDR3 has 14 residues. The CDR3 DNA reads TGTGCCAGCAGCCCAACGGGGGGCAATCAGCCCCAGCATTTT. Its translation is CASSPTGGNQPQHF. Together with reference TRBV7-3 and TRBJ1-5, the CDR3 gives the full variable domain: GAGVSQTPSNKVTEKGKYVELRCDPISGHTALYWYRQSLGQGPEFLIYFQGTGAADDSGLPNDRFFAVRPEGSVSTLKIQRTERGDSAVYLCASSPTGGNQPQHFGDGTRLSIL.